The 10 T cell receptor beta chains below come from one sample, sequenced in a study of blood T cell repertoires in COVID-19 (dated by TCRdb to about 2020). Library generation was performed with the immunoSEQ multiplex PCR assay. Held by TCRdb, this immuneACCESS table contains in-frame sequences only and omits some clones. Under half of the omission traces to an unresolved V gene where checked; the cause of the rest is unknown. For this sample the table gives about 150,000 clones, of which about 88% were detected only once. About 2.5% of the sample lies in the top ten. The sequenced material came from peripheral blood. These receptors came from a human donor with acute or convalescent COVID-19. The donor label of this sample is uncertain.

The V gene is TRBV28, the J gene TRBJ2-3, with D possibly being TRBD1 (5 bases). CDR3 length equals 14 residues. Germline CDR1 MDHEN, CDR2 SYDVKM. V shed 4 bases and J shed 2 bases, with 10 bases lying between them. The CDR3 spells CASSSGQNTDTQYF. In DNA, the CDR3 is TGTGCCAGCAGTTCCGGACAAAACACAGATACGCAGTATTTT. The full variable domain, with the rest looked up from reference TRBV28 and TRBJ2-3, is DVKVTQSSRYLVKRTGEKVFLECVQDMDHENMFWYRQDPGLGLRLIYFSYDVKMKEKGDIPEGYSVSREKKERFSLILESASTNQTSMYLCASSSGQNTDTQYFGPGTRLTVL.

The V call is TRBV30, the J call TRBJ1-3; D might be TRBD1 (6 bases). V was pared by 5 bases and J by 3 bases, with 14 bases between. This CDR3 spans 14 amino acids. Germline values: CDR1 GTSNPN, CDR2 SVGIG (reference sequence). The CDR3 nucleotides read TGTGCCTGGTGCCAGGACAGTGTTGGAAACACCATATATTTT. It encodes CAWCQDSVGNTIYF.

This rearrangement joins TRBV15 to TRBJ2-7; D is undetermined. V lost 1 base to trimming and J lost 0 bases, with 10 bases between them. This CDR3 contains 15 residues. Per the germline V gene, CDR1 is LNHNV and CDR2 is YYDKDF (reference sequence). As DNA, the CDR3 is TGTGCCACCAGCAGAGTGGCGTCGGGCTCCTACGAGCAGTACTTC. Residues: CATSRVASGSYEQYF.

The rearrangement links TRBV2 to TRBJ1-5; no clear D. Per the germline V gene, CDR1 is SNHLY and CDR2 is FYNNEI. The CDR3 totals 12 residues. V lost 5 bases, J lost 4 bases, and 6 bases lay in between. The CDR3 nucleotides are TGTGCCAGCAGTTCCACTAATCAGCCCCAGCATTTT. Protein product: CASSSTNQPQHF. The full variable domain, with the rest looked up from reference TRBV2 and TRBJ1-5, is EPEVTQTPSHQVTQMGQEVILRCVPISNHLYFYWYRQILGQKVEFLVSFYNNEISEKSEIFDDQFSVERPDGSNFTLKIRSTKLEDSAMYFCASSSTNQPQHFGDGTRLSIL.

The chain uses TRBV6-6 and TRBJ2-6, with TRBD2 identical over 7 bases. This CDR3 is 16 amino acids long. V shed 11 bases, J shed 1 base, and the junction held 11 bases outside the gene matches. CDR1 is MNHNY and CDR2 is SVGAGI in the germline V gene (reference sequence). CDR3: CAAPASGLSGANVLTF. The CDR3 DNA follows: TGTGCCGCCCCGGCTAGCGGACTGTCTGGGGCCAACGTCCTGACTTTC.

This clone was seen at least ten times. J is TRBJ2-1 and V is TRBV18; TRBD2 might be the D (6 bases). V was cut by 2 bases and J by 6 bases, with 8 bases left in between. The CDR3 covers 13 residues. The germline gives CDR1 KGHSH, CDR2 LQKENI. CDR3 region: CASSPGGINEQFF. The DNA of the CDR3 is TGTGCCAGCTCACCAGGGGGGATCAATGAGCAGTTCTTC.

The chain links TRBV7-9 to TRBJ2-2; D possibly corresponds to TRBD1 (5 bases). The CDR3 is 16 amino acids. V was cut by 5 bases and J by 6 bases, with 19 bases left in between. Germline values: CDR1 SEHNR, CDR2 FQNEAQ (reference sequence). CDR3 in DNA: TGTGCCAGCAGCCCAGGACACGGAACCTACCCCGGGGAGCTGTTTTTT. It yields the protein CASSPGHGTYPGELFF.

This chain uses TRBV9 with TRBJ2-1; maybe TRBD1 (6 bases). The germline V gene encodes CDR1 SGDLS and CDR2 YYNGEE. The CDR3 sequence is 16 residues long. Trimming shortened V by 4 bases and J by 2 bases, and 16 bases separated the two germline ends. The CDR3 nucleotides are TGTGCCAGCAGCCCACCCGGACAGAGCCCCTACAATGAGCAGTTCTTC. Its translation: CASSPPGQSPYNEQFF.

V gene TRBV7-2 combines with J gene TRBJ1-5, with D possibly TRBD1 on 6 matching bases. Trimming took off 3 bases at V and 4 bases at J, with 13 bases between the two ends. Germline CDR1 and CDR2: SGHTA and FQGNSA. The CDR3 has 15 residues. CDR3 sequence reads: CASSFLGTRNQPQHF. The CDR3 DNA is TGTGCCAGCAGCTTTCTCGGGACACGAAATCAGCCCCAGCATTTT.

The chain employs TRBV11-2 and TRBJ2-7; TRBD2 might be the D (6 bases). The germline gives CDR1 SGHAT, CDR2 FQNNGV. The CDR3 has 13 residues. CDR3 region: CASSSRPSSSGDV. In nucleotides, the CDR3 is TGTGCCAGCAGCTCTAGACCGAGCAGCTCGGGGGACGTC.